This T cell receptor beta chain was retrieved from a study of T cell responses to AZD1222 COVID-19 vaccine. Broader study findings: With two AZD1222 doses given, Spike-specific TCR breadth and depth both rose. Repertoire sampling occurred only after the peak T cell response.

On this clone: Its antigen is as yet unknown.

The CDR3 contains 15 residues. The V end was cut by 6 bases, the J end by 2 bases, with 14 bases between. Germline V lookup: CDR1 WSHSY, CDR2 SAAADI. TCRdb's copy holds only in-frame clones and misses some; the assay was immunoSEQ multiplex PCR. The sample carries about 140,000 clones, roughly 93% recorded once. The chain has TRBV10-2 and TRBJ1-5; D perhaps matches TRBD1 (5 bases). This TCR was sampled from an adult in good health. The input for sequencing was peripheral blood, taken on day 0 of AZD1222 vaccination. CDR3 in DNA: TGCGCCAGCAGGCTTGACAGTTTTGGCAATCAGCCCCAGCATTTT. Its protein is CASRLDSFGNQPQHF.